The 26 T cell receptor beta chains given below trace back to one sample, sequenced in a study of early T cells in non-severe SARS-CoV-2 infection. TCRdb recomputed calls from the 5' RACE reads with MiXCR, one row per CDR3 protein. The sample has tens of thousands of distinct CDR3 sequences, over 4.5% seen once; the top ten hold 4.8%. The sequenced sample was whole blood. These TCRs come from an adult who was a healthcare worker with PCR-confirmed SARS-CoV-2 infection or an uninfected control (not recorded which).

At least ten counts were recorded for this clonotype. The chain couples TRBV9 to TRBJ2-1, with D perhaps given as TRBD1 or TRBD2 (6 bases each). V was cut by 3 bases and J by 7 bases, with 17 bases left in between. The V gene's germline CDR1 is SGDLS and CDR2 YYNGEE. CDR3 length: 15 amino acids. In DNA, the CDR3 is TGTGCCAGCAGCGCCGAGGGGGGCGTTCGGAATGAGCAGTTCTTC. Amino acid sequence: CASSAEGGVRNEQFF.

This clonotype has a count of ten or more. CDR3 coding DNA: TGTGCCAGCAGCGCAGACTCGCGCGGGAGGGGTGAGCAGTTCTTC. Its translation is CASSADSRGRGEQFF. The chain uses TRBV11-2 and TRBJ2-1; 9 bases map to TRBD2. The CDR3 sequence is 15 residues long. The V and J ends lost 5 bases and 9 bases, in that order; junction bases with no gene match: 11. Germline V gives CDR1 SGHAT, CDR2 FQNNGV.

Ten or more counts support this clonotype. The chain links TRBV7-8 to TRBJ2-1; 13 positions agree with TRBD2. In germline, CDR1 is SGHVS, CDR2 FQNEAQ. V shed 5 bases, J shed 11 bases, and the junction held 9 bases outside the gene matches. The CDR3 length is 15 residues. In nucleotides, the CDR3 is TGTGCCAGCAGCCCTGATTGGACTAGCGGGAGCCAGCAGTTCTTC. It codes for CASSPDWTSGSQQFF.

This clonotype came up a few times. The J gene is TRBJ1-2, the V gene TRBV24-1; D perhaps matches TRBD1 (6 bases). Germline CDR1 is KGHDR and CDR2 is SFDVKD. Trimming cost V 9 bases and J 2 bases, with 9 bases left between them. The CDR3 loop spans 12 amino acids. The CDR3 DNA follows: TGTGCCACCTCCCAGGGGAACTATGGCTACACCTTC. This gives the protein CATSQGNYGYTF.

This clonotype has ten or more counts. The chain employs TRBV20-1 and TRBJ1-1; D is perhaps TRBD1 (6 bases). Germline CDR1 reads DFQATT; CDR2 reads SNEGSKA (reference sequence). Trimming removed 4 bases from V and 0 bases from J, with 12 bases in between. The CDR3 runs 14 residues. DNA of the CDR3: TGCAGTGCTATTCAGGGGCCGGTGAACACTGAAGCTTTCTTT. This encodes CSAIQGPVNTEAFF.

This clonotype occurred a few times. This chain links TRBV2 with TRBJ2-1, with a weak D call TRBD1 (6 bases). Germline CDR1 is SNHLY and CDR2 is FYNNEI. The V end lost 6 bases, the J end lost 8 bases, and 17 bases lay between the germline ends. This CDR3 is 14 amino acids long. The CDR3 reads CASRRNEGVHEQFF. DNA of the CDR3: TGTGCCAGCAGGAGGAATGAGGGGGTCCATGAGCAGTTCTTC. Full variable domain (rest looked up from reference TRBV2 and TRBJ2-1): EPEVTQTPSHQVTQMGQEVILRCVPISNHLYFYWYRQILGQKVEFLVSFYNNEISEKSEIFDDQFSVERPDGSNFTLKIRSTKLEDSAMYFCASRRNEGVHEQFFGPGTRLTVL.

This clonotype was found a few times. The chain recombines TRBV27 with TRBJ2-7, with D uncertain. Germline V gene sequence: CDR1 MNHEY, CDR2 SMNVEV (reference sequence). This CDR3 comprises 14 residues. The V end lost 4 bases, the J end lost 4 bases, and 14 bases lay between the germline ends. Here the CDR3 reads CASSYRPDSYEQYF. In DNA, the CDR3 is TGTGCCAGCAGTTACCGACCAGACTCGTACGAGCAGTACTTC.

Regarding this clonotype: This may be a read error, as it is one base from a much larger clone. The chain couples TRBV12-3 or TRBV12-4 to TRBJ2-7; the match to TRBD2 covers 7 bases. This CDR3 region has 14 residues. V was pared by 3 bases and J by 2 bases, with 4 bases of the junction left unmatched. The CDR3 nucleotides are TGTGCCAGCAGTTTGTTGGGAGGGCCCTACGAGCAGTACTTC. It encodes CASSLLGGPYEQYF.

This clonotype showed up many times. The J gene is TRBJ2-2, the V gene TRBV28, with 9 positions matching TRBD1. CDR1 and CDR2 from the germline V gene are MDHEN and SYDVKM. J gave up 7 bases and V 5 bases, and 8 bases lay outside the gene matches. This CDR3 region has 15 residues. CDR3 DNA sequence: TGTGCCAGCAGTCTGGACAGGGGCAACGTCGGGGAGCTGTTTTTT. Amino acid sequence: CASSLDRGNVGELFF. Full variable domain (remainder filled in from reference TRBV28 and TRBJ2-2): DVKVTQSSRYLVKRTGEKVFLECVQDMDHENMFWYRQDPGLGLRLIYFSYDVKMKEKGDIPEGYSVSREKKERFSLILESASTNQTSMYLCASSLDRGNVGELFFGEGSRLTVL.

This clonotype was counted once. A much larger clone lies one base from this, so it may be a read error. V and J are TRBV4-1 and TRBJ2-3; 8 bases are a match to TRBD2. The CDR3 sequence is 17 residues long. Germline-derived CDR1 and CDR2 are MGHRA and YSYEKL. The J segment lost 4 bases and the V segment lost 1 base, leaving 10 bases of the junction unmatched. The CDR3 here is CASSQVGPAGEADTQYF. In nucleotides, the CDR3 is TGCGCCAGCAGCCAAGTTGGCCCAGCGGGAGAGGCAGATACGCAGTATTTT.

This clonotype appeared many times. V is TRBV4-1 and J is TRBJ2-1; D perhaps matches TRBD1 (7 bases). Germline lookup yields CDR1 MGHRA and CDR2 YSYEKL. The V end was cut by 3 bases, the J end by 6 bases, with 12 bases between. The CDR3 is made up of 14 amino acids. The CDR3 protein is CASSHFQGGNEQFF. The CDR3 DNA is TGCGCCAGCAGCCACTTTCAGGGGGGCAATGAGCAGTTCTTC.

This clonotype was seen many times. The chain is built from TRBV10-3 and TRBJ2-5; maybe TRBD2 (5 bases). This CDR3 has 14 residues. The germline V and J ends were trimmed by 4 bases and 5 bases, with 14 bases remaining between them. CDR1 ENHRY and CDR2 SYGVKD come from the germline V gene. This CDR3 reads CAISGRGPGETQYF. The DNA of the CDR3 is TGTGCCATCAGTGGACGGGGTCCCGGGGAGACCCAGTACTTC.

The chain combines TRBV6-5 with TRBJ2-7; 10 bases match TRBD1. Germline V gene sequence: CDR1 MNHEY, CDR2 SVGAGI. Trimming at V came to 5 bases and at J to 4 bases, leaving 8 bases not matched to a gene. The CDR3 spans 15 residues. The chain's CDR3 is CASSPKGTGVYEQYF. CDR3 nucleotides: TGTGCCAGCAGTCCGAAAGGGACAGGGGTGTACGAGCAGTACTTC.

This clonotype was seen repeatedly, ten times or more. J is TRBJ2-7 and V is TRBV10-3; 8 bases map to TRBD2. The CDR3 extends over 16 amino acids. The V gene's germline CDR1 is ENHRY and CDR2 SYGVKD. V was clipped by 3 bases and J by 0 bases; unmatched bases: 7. This CDR3 is CAISELAETLSYEQYF. In nucleotides, the CDR3 is TGTGCCATCAGTGAACTAGCGGAGACCCTCTCCTACGAGCAGTACTTC.

The V call is TRBV2, the J call TRBJ2-2, with D hard to call. There are 15 residues in the CDR3. The germline CDR1 and CDR2 sequences are SNHLY and FYNNEI. V lost 3 bases and J 4 bases, leaving 12 bases between the germline ends. The CDR3, as DNA: TGTGCCAGCAGTGATTGGGATCGGGCCACCGGGGAGCTGTTTTTT. Translated, it gives CASSDWDRATGELFF. The full variable domain, completed using reference TRBV2 and TRBJ2-2, is EPEVTQTPSHQVTQMGQEVILRCVPISNHLYFYWYRQILGQKVEFLVSFYNNEISEKSEIFDDQFSVERPDGSNFTLKIRSTKLEDSAMYFCASSDWDRATGELFFGEGSRLTVL.

Many counts were recorded for this clonotype. This chain links TRBV5-6 with TRBJ2-1; 8 nucleotides match TRBD1. The germline CDR1 and CDR2 sequences are SGHDT and YYEEEE. Trimming took 1 base from V and 7 from J; bases not matched to a gene: 4. The CDR3 extends over 14 amino acids. The DNA for the CDR3 is TGTGCCAGCAGCTTGAAGACAGGGGAGAATGAGCAGTTCTTC. Translated, it gives CASSLKTGENEQFF.

This clonotype occurred many times. The V call is TRBV15, the J call TRBJ2-3, with TRBD2 matching 12 bases. Germline CDR1 is LNHNV and CDR2 is YYDKDF (reference sequence). Germline trimming cut 5 bases from V and 6 bases from J; bases unmatched to any gene: 9. The CDR3 runs 16 residues. Here the CDR3 reads CATSPGGLAGMDTQYF. The DNA for the CDR3 is TGTGCCACCAGCCCGGGAGGACTAGCGGGAATGGATACGCAGTATTTT.

The genes are TRBV12-3 or TRBV12-4 and TRBJ2-7; TRBD1 agrees at 7 bases. The CDR3 loop spans 14 amino acids. V dropped 6 bases and J dropped 0; count of bases not matched to a gene: 5. The CDR3 DNA follows: TGTGCCAGCAGAGGACAGGAAAGCTCCTACGAGCAGTACTTC. Translation: CASRGQESSYEQYF.

By share of the sample, this clonotype is medium-sized. The chain combines TRBV12-3 or TRBV12-4 with TRBJ2-1; D remains unclear. CDR3 length equals 11 residues. The ends were cut back, 5 bases at V and 9 bases at J, with 8 bases in the middle. The CDR3 coding sequence is TGTGCCAGCAGTAGATCCGTTGAGCAGTTCTTC. Protein product: CASSRSVEQFF.

This clonotype was observed at least ten times. This chain links TRBV7-9 with TRBJ2-1; maybe TRBD2 (6 bases). The germline CDR1 and CDR2 sequences are SEHNR and FQNEAQ (reference sequence). This CDR3 has 15 amino acids. V was pared by 5 bases and J by 3 bases, with 14 bases between. The CDR3 loop reads CASSREPGNYNEQFF. CDR3 nucleotide sequence: TGTGCCAGCAGCCGGGAGCCAGGAAACTACAATGAGCAGTTCTTC.

This clonotype has ten or more counts. The rearrangement joins TRBV11-2 to TRBJ2-3; D is undetermined. Germline CDR1 SGHAT, CDR2 FQNNGV. The CDR3 is made up of 14 amino acids. Trimming shortened V by 3 bases and J by 8 bases, and 15 bases separated the two germline ends. CDR3 bases: TGTGCCAGCAGCTTCTCCGGCCAAGGTCGTACGCAGTATTTT. Translation gives CASSFSGQGRTQYF.

This clonotype was detected ten times or more. V and J are TRBV11-2 and TRBJ2-7; TRBD1 aligns across 9 bases. The CDR3 runs 20 residues. CDR1 SGHAT and CDR2 FQNNGV come from the germline V gene. Unmatched junction bases numbered 18, after V lost 1 base and J lost 2 bases. DNA for the CDR3: TGTGCCAGCAGCTTAGGGCGCACGTACCCCCTTCGACAGGGGGCCTACGAGCAGTACTTC. Its translation is CASSLGRTYPLRQGAYEQYF.

This clonotype was seen repeatedly, ten times or more. The V and J genes are TRBV27 and TRBJ2-1; 7 bases agree with TRBD2. There are 15 residues in the CDR3. CDR1 is MNHEY, CDR2 SMNVEV, per germline (reference sequence). V was clipped by 3 bases and J by 6 bases; unmatched bases: 8. The CDR3 reads CASSFLLAGPNEQFF. The CDR3 bases are TGTGCCAGCAGTTTTTTGTTAGCGGGCCCCAATGAGCAGTTCTTC.

This clonotype was observed at least ten times. This sequence joins TRBV4-1 and TRBJ2-7; 8 nucleotides match TRBD2. The trim removed 1 base at V and 2 bases at J, leaving 4 bases unmatched. Germline CDR1 is MGHRA and CDR2 is YSYEKL. The CDR3 contains 15 residues. For the CDR3, the DNA is TGCGCCAGCAGCCAAGCGACGGGACTAGCCTACGAGCAGTACTTC. Translation gives CASSQATGLAYEQYF.

This clonotype was counted many times. V gene TRBV27 combines with J gene TRBJ1-1; the D is unclear. Germline CDR1 is MNHEY and CDR2 is SMNVEV (reference sequence). This CDR3 region has 15 residues. Trimming cost V 2 bases and J 0 bases, with 10 bases left between them. CDR3 coding DNA: TGTGCCAGCAGTTTACTCCGGGGAATGAACACTGAAGCTTTCTTT. It codes for CASSLLRGMNTEAFF.

This clonotype showed up many times. The rearrangement joins TRBV29-1 to TRBJ2-1; unclear D gene. The CDR3 is made up of 13 amino acids. Deletions cut 3 bases from V and 6 bases from J, with 12 bases between. Germline CDR1 SQVTM, CDR2 ANQGSEA. The CDR3 is CSVEGSRRNEQFF. The DNA of the CDR3 is TGCAGCGTTGAGGGTTCTAGGCGCAATGAGCAGTTCTTC.